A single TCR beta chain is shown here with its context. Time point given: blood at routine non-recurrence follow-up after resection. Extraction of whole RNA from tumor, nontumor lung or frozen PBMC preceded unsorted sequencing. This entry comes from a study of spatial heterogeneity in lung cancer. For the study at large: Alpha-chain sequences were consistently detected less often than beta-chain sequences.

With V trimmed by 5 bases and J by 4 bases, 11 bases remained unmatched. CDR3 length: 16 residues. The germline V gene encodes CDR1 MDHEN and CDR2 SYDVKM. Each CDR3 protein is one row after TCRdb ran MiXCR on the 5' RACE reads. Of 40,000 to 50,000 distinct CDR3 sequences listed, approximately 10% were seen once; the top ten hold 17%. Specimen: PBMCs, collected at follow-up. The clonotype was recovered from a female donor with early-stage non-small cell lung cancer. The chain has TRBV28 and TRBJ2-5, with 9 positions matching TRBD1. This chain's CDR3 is CASSPRGWTGVETQYF. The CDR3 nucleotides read TGTGCCAGCAGTCCTCGTGGGTGGACAGGGGTAGAGACCCAGTACTTC.